A selection of T cell receptor beta chains follows, all from one sample in a study of cytomegalovirus exposure and HLA in healthy donors. Clones were read by immunoSEQ multiplex PCR, and TCRdb kept only the in-frame ones, dropping some. This repertoire shows 70,000 to 85,000 clones, 60% to 70% found once; its top ten account for roughly 5.6%. The sample comprised PBMCs. Receptors were obtained from a young man in good health and CMV-seropositive. Each CDR3 is given with its conserved first and last residue. A D gene is named only where the DNA matches it firmly. Clone sizes are given selectively: once, few, many, or a class where the clone is expanded.

d_call: TRBD2; clone_size: few; j_call: TRBJ2-1; v_call: TRBV28; cdr3_nt: TGTGCCAGCGGAACTCTGGGACTAGCGGGAGTTTGGAATGAGCAGTTCTTC; cdr3_aa: CASGTLGLAGVWNEQFF
d_call: TRBD1; clone_size: -; j_call: TRBJ2-7; v_call: TRBV30; cdr3_nt: TGTACCTGGAACAACCGGGACAGCAACTACGAGCAGTACTTC; cdr3_aa: CTWNNRDSNYEQYF
d_call: -; clone_size: -; j_call: TRBJ2-7; v_call: TRBV6-6; cdr3_nt: TGTGCCAGCAGTTTCGGCGGAACCTCCTACGAGCAGTACTTC; cdr3_aa: CASSFGGTSYEQYF
d_call: -; clone_size: -; j_call: TRBJ2-6; v_call: TRBV9; cdr3_nt: TGTGCCAGCAGCGAGCCCGGACAGTTTGCCCTCACGAGTGGGGCCAACGTCCTGACTTTC; cdr3_aa: CASSEPGQFALTSGANVLTF
d_call: TRBD1; clone_size: -; j_call: TRBJ2-2; v_call: TRBV18; cdr3_nt: TGTGCCAGCTCACCACGCCGGGACAGGGCTGGGACCGGGGAGCTGTTTTTT; cdr3_aa: CASSPRRDRAGTGELFF
d_call: TRBD1; clone_size: -; j_call: TRBJ1-2; v_call: TRBV30; cdr3_nt: TGTGCCTGGACCGGGACAGGGAAAGGCTACACCTTC; cdr3_aa: CAWTGTGKGYTF
d_call: TRBD2; clone_size: -; j_call: TRBJ2-7; v_call: TRBV4-3; cdr3_nt: TGCGCCAGCAGCCAAGGTTGGCGGGAGGTCGGCGAGCAGTACTTC; cdr3_aa: CASSQGWREVGEQYF
d_call: TRBD1; clone_size: -; j_call: TRBJ1-5; v_call: TRBV19; cdr3_nt: TGTGCCAGTAGCCCAACCGGACAGGGGGCCGGTCAGCCCCAGCATTTT; cdr3_aa: CASSPTGQGAGQPQHF
d_call: -; clone_size: once; j_call: TRBJ2-3; v_call: TRBV6-4; cdr3_nt: TGTGCCAGCAGTGACGGGTGGGCTAGCACAGATACGCAGTATTTT; cdr3_aa: CASSDGWASTDTQYF
d_call: -; clone_size: -; j_call: TRBJ1-1; v_call: TRBV4-1; cdr3_nt: TGCGCCAGCAGCCAAGAGACAGCTATTAAAGCTTTCTTT; cdr3_aa: CASSQETAIKAFF
d_call: -; clone_size: -; j_call: TRBJ2-7; v_call: TRBV4-1; cdr3_nt: TGCGCCAGCAGCCAAGATCAGGGAATGGCTGTCGACGAGCAGTACTTC; cdr3_aa: CASSQDQGMAVDEQYF
d_call: TRBD1; clone_size: -; j_call: TRBJ1-2; v_call: TRBV19; cdr3_nt: TGTGCCAGTAGTACGCAACACAGGGGGAACTATGGCTACACCTTC; cdr3_aa: CASSTQHRGNYGYTF
d_call: TRBD1; clone_size: -; j_call: TRBJ1-1; v_call: TRBV10-3; cdr3_nt: TGTGCCATCAATCGGACAGGGGAGGGCACTGAAGCTTTCTTT; cdr3_aa: CAINRTGEGTEAFF
d_call: -; clone_size: few; j_call: TRBJ1-4; v_call: TRBV11-2; cdr3_nt: TGTGCCAGCAGCGGCCGTGGCCTCGAACTGTTTTTT; cdr3_aa: CASSGRGLELFF
d_call: TRBD2; clone_size: -; j_call: TRBJ2-1; v_call: TRBV2; cdr3_nt: TGTGCCAGCAGCCCAACTAGCGGGAGCTACAATGAGCAGTTCTTC; cdr3_aa: CASSPTSGSYNEQFF
d_call: TRBD2; clone_size: -; j_call: TRBJ2-2; v_call: TRBV2; cdr3_nt: TGTGCCAGCAGTCGGACTAGCGGGTACGCCGGGGAGCTGTTTTTT; cdr3_aa: CASSRTSGYAGELFF
d_call: -; clone_size: -; j_call: TRBJ2-2; v_call: TRBV11-1; cdr3_nt: TGTGCCAGCAGCCAGCAACGGGGGAACACCGGGGAGCTGTTTTTT; cdr3_aa: CASSQQRGNTGELFF
d_call: TRBD2; clone_size: few; j_call: TRBJ2-3; v_call: TRBV5-4; cdr3_nt: TGTGCCAGCAGCAAGACCGGGACTAGCGGAATTCGCACAGATACGCAGTATTTT; cdr3_aa: CASSKTGTSGIRTDTQYF
d_call: -; clone_size: -; j_call: TRBJ2-7; v_call: TRBV7-9; cdr3_nt: TGTGCCAGCAGCTTAGCGTCGGAGGGCCCGAGCGTCTTC; cdr3_aa: CASSLASEGPSVF
d_call: TRBD1; clone_size: -; j_call: TRBJ1-5; v_call: TRBV28; cdr3_nt: TGTGCCAGCAGCGACAGGGTAGTTCAGCCCCAGCATTTT; cdr3_aa: CASSDRVVQPQHF
d_call: -; clone_size: -; j_call: TRBJ1-4; v_call: TRBV5-5; cdr3_nt: TGTGCCAGCAGCTTGGCCCCGACGGCCGGGAAACTGTTTTTT; cdr3_aa: CASSLAPTAGKLFF
d_call: TRBD1; clone_size: once; j_call: TRBJ1-2; v_call: TRBV5-5; cdr3_nt: TGTGCCAGCAGCTTGGGTTTTGAGGGGGCGCAAGGCTACACCTTC; cdr3_aa: CASSLGFEGAQGYTF
d_call: -; clone_size: few; j_call: TRBJ2-7; v_call: TRBV9; cdr3_nt: TGTGCCAGCAGCCCCCGCGGGGACTCCTACGAGCAGTACTTC; cdr3_aa: CASSPRGDSYEQYF
d_call: TRBD1; clone_size: -; j_call: TRBJ2-1; v_call: TRBV28; cdr3_nt: TGTGCCAGCAGTCCGGGACAGGGGGCGAAGAATGAGCAGTTCTTC; cdr3_aa: CASSPGQGAKNEQFF
d_call: TRBD1; clone_size: -; j_call: TRBJ2-2; v_call: TRBV19; cdr3_nt: TGTGCCAGTCGGGACAGGGCGAACACCGGGGAGCTGTTTTTT; cdr3_aa: CASRDRANTGELFF
d_call: -; clone_size: -; j_call: TRBJ1-3; v_call: TRBV5-1; cdr3_nt: TGCGCCAGCAGCCGTGGTCAGGGGAACGGAAACACCATATATTTT; cdr3_aa: CASSRGQGNGNTIYF
d_call: TRBD1; clone_size: -; j_call: TRBJ2-6; v_call: TRBV6-5; cdr3_nt: TGTGCCAGCAGTTTACAGGGGCCCTCTGGGGCCAACGTCCTGACTTTC; cdr3_aa: CASSLQGPSGANVLTF
d_call: TRBD2; clone_size: -; j_call: TRBJ2-7; v_call: TRBV5-4; cdr3_nt: TGTGCCAGCAGCCCCGATGGCGGGAGGGTTGGCGAGCAGTACTTC; cdr3_aa: CASSPDGGRVGEQYF
d_call: -; clone_size: -; j_call: TRBJ1-5; v_call: TRBV2; cdr3_nt: TGTGCCAGCAACAACAGGGATAGCAATCAGCCCCAGCATTTT; cdr3_aa: CASNNRDSNQPQHF
d_call: TRBD2; clone_size: -; j_call: TRBJ2-1; v_call: TRBV5-1; cdr3_nt: TGCGCCAGCAGCAAAACACTAGCGGGGAATGAGCAGTTCTTC; cdr3_aa: CASSKTLAGNEQFF
d_call: -; clone_size: -; j_call: TRBJ2-7; v_call: TRBV7-2; cdr3_nt: TGTGCCAGCAGCTTAGCGGGGGTGGGGGCCTACGAGCAGTACTTC; cdr3_aa: CASSLAGVGAYEQYF
d_call: TRBD1; clone_size: -; j_call: TRBJ2-7; v_call: TRBV18; cdr3_nt: TGTGCCAGCTCACCATCCGACAGGGTATCCTACGAGCAGTACTTC; cdr3_aa: CASSPSDRVSYEQYF
d_call: -; clone_size: -; j_call: TRBJ1-2; v_call: TRBV5-4; cdr3_nt: TGTGCCAGCAGCTTGGTGAATCCAGGTGCCTATGGCTACACCTTC; cdr3_aa: CASSLVNPGAYGYTF
d_call: -; clone_size: -; j_call: TRBJ2-1; v_call: TRBV2; cdr3_nt: TGTGCCAGCAGTGAACGGTGGCGCGAGGGGCAGTTCTTC; cdr3_aa: CASSERWREGQFF
d_call: -; clone_size: -; j_call: TRBJ1-3; v_call: TRBV9; cdr3_nt: TGTGCCAGCAGCGGGGGAGGCTTTGGAAACACCATATATTTT; cdr3_aa: CASSGGGFGNTIYF
d_call: -; clone_size: -; j_call: TRBJ1-1; v_call: TRBV19; cdr3_nt: TGTGCCAGTAGTATCCCAGGGAATAACACTGAAGCTTTCTTT; cdr3_aa: CASSIPGNNTEAFF
d_call: -; clone_size: once; j_call: TRBJ1-5; v_call: TRBV7-8; cdr3_nt: TGTGCCAGCAGCCCCCTTTCAGGGAAGAATCAGCCCCAGCATTTT; cdr3_aa: CASSPLSGKNQPQHF
d_call: TRBD2; clone_size: -; j_call: TRBJ2-2; v_call: TRBV27; cdr3_nt: TGTGCCAGCAAACCCCGGGAGGATACCGGGGAGCTGTTTTTT; cdr3_aa: CASKPREDTGELFF
d_call: -; clone_size: -; j_call: TRBJ1-3; v_call: TRBV29-1; cdr3_nt: TGCAGCATCCAAAGCCAGGGTGGAAACACCATATATTTT; cdr3_aa: CSIQSQGGNTIYF
d_call: TRBD1; clone_size: -; j_call: TRBJ2-3; v_call: TRBV2; cdr3_nt: TGTGCCAGCAGGGACAGGGGATTAATTGATACGCAGTATTTT; cdr3_aa: CASRDRGLIDTQYF